This T cell receptor (beta chain) was documented in a study of T cells in Graves' hyperthyroidism and ophthalmopathy. The CDR3 totals 11 residues. V was clipped by 4 bases and J by 7 bases, with 7 bases between them. Germline V gene data show CDR1 as SGHTA and CDR2 as FQGTGA. Regarding the study as a whole: Ophthalmopathy prediction by the model preceded onset by a median 6.5 months. Most thyroid-expanded clonotypes above 0.001 were also found in blood.

The study defined stable Graves' hyperthyroidism as no ophthalmopathy progression within 18 months. Diagnostic assessment was based on clinical symptoms, serum thyroxine and TRAb, thyroid ultrasound and orbital computed tomography. Amplified regions were TCR beta CDR3 sequences from RNA transcripts. Primed by the HTBI set, a first-round RT-PCR was run on the TCR CDR3. Each CDR3 protein gets one entry after TCRdb re-called the multiplex PCR reads with MiXCR. The data contain about 99,000 distinct CDR3 sequences, about 50% of them seen just once; the ten biggest clones take up roughly 24%. Comment on this clonotype: Its specificity is unknown.

This chain connects TRBV7-3 to TRBJ2-5; the D is unclear. The source is a man aged 40-50 years with Graves' hyperthyroidism. Material: blood. DNA of the CDR3: TGTGCCAGCAGCTGGCGCGGGACCCAGTACTTC. The encoded protein is CASSWRGTQYF.